Listed here are 2 T cell receptor beta chains from one sample, sequenced in a study of blood T cell repertoires in COVID-19. Some clones are missing from TCRdb's copy, which holds only in-frame ones; the method was immunoSEQ multiplex PCR. The profile shows roughly 110,000 clones, over 75% of them singletons. Sequencing was performed on peripheral blood. The receptor source for this set is a woman between 65 and 79 years old who had recovered from COVID-19.

The genes are TRBV24-1 and TRBJ2-3; D perhaps matches TRBD2 (5 bases). V lost 7 bases to trimming and J lost 4 bases, with 11 bases between them. CDR1 is KGHDR and CDR2 is SFDVKD in the germline V gene. CDR3 length: 13 amino acids. The CDR3: CATSPGSPDTQYF. CDR3 sequence (DNA): TGTGCCACCAGCCCGGGGAGTCCAGATACGCAGTATTTT.

The chain uses TRBV7-2 and TRBJ1-4; D is ambiguous. Germline V gene sequence: CDR1 SGHTA, CDR2 FQGNSA. With 1 base removed from V and 1 base from J, the gap between germline ends came to 7 bases. This CDR3 is built from 15 residues. This CDR3 is CASSLGQITNEKLFF. The CDR3 DNA reads TGTGCCAGCAGCTTAGGGCAGATAACTAATGAAAAACTGTTTTTT. The complete variable domain, with remaining parts taken from reference TRBV7-2 and TRBJ1-4, reads GAGVSQSPSNKVTEKGKDVELRCDPISGHTALYWYRQSLGQGLEFLIYFQGNSAPDKSGLPSDRFSAERTGGSVSTLTIQRTQQEDSAVYLCASSLGQITNEKLFFGSGTQLSVL.